This TCR beta chain was sequenced in a study of CD8+ T cells in alopecia areata. At the level of the study: Graft recipients were approximately 6-11-week-old female C3H/HeJ mice, and donor skin originated from approximately 6-12-month-old C3H/HeJ mice with spontaneous alopecia.

After isolation, RNA underwent reverse transcription to generate cDNA as the sequencing template. Here immunoSEQ multiplex PCR was the method, and the copy in TCRdb shows in-frame clones only, minus some. This sample carries under 350,000 clones and no singletons, and 1.2% goes to the top ten. Only a few counts were recorded for this clone. Its target is not known. Gene names and germline match the mouse. The read stops 4 residues short of the end of the CDR3; the missing end is completed from the germline J gene. Whole-study findings and limits: Sequencing of scalp samples also captures resident alphabeta T cells of normal skin. Clonality was higher in lesional than normal scalp, especially in alopecia totalis/universalis. Patients showed less clear TCR sequence sharing than mice, possibly partly because of HLA diversity.

The CDR3 has 14 amino acids. CDR1 and CDR2 (germline): MNHDT, YYDKIL. Combined cutaneous lymph node cells underwent sorting by CD4, CD8alpha, NKG2D, NKG2ACE and additional markers. Sequenced: CD4+ T cells sorted from a lymph node. The chain links TRBV17 to TRBJ2-7; 7 nucleotides agree with TRBD2. The TCR comes from a C3H/HeJ mouse with alopecia areata. Mouse strain MHC haplotype: H2-k. Here the CDR3 reads CASSRRGWGYEQYF. Partial CDR3 DNA: TGTGCTAGCAGTAGAAGGGGCTGGGGGTAT.